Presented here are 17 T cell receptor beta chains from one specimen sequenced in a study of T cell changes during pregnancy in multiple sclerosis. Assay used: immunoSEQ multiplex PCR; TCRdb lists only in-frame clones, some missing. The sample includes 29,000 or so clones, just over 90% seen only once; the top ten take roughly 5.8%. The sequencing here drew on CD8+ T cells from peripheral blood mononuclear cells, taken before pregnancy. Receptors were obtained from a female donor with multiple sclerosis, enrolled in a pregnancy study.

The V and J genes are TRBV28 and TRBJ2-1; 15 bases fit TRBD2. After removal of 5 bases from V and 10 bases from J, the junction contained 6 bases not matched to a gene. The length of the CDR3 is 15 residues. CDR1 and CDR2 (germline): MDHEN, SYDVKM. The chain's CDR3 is CASSPGLAGGREQFF. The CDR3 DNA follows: TGTGCCAGCAGTCCCGGACTAGCGGGAGGGAGGGAGCAGTTCTTC.

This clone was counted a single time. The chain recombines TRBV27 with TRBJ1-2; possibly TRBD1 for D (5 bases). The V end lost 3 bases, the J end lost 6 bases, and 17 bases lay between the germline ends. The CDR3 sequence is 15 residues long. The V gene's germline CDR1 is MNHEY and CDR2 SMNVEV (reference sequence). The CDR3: CASSFSRTPGDGYTF. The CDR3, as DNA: TGTGCCAGCAGTTTCTCCCGGACACCGGGCGATGGCTACACCTTC.

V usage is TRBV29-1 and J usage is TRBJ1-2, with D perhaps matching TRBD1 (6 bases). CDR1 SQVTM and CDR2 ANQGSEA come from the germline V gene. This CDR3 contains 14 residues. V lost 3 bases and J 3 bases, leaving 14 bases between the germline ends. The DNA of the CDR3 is TGCAGCGTTGACGTAGGGGGTGGATACTATGGCTACACCTTC. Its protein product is CSVDVGGGYYGYTF.

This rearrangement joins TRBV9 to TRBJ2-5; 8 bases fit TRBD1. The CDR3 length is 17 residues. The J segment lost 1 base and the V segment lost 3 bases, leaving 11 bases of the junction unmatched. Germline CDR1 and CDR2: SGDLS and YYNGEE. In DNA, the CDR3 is TGTGCCAGCAGCGCCGGCGCCGGGACAGGTTCCCAAGAGACCCAGTACTTC. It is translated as CASSAGAGTGSQETQYF.

The CDR3 nucleotides are TGTGCCAGCAACGAGGGCCTCCACGAGCAGTACTTC. Translating it yields CASNEGLHEQYF. The rearrangement uses TRBV28 and TRBJ2-7; D possibly corresponds to TRBD2 (5 bases). V lost 7 bases to trimming and J lost 5 bases, with 12 bases between them. The CDR3 is 12 residues long. CDR1 MDHEN and CDR2 SYDVKM come from the germline V gene.

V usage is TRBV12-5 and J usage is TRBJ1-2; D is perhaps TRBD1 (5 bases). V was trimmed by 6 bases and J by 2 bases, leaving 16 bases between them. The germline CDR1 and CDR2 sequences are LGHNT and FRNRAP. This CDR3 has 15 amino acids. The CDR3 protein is CASGLGAANNYGYTF. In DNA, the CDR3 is TGTGCTAGTGGCTTAGGGGCAGCCAACAACTATGGCTACACCTTC. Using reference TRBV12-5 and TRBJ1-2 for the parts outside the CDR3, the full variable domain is DARVTQTPRHKVTEMGQEVTMRCQPILGHNTVFWYRQTMMQGLELLAYFRNRAPLDDSGMPKDRFSAEMPDATLATLKIQPSEPRDSAVYFCASGLGAANNYGYTFGSGTRLTVV.

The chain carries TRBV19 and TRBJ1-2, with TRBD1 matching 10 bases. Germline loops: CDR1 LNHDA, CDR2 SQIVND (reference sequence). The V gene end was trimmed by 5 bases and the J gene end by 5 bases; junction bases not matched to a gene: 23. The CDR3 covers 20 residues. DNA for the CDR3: TGTGCCAGTAGTCGTGGGACAGGGGTAGGAGAACAACCTTTAGAATATGGCTACACCTTC. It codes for CASSRGTGVGEQPLEYGYTF.

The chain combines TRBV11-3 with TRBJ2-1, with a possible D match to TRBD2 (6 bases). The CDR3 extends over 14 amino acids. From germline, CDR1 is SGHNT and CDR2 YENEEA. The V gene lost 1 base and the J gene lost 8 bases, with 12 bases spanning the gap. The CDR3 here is CASSLAGSGYEQFF. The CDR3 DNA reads TGTGCCAGCAGCTTAGCCGGGAGTGGCTATGAGCAGTTCTTC.

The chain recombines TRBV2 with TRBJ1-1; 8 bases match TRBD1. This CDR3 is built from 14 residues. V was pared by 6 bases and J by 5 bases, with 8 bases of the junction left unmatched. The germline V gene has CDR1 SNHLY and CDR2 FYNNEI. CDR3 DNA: TGTGCCAGCAGAACCACAGGGGGAAGAACTGAAGCTTTCTTT. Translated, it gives CASRTTGGRTEAFF.

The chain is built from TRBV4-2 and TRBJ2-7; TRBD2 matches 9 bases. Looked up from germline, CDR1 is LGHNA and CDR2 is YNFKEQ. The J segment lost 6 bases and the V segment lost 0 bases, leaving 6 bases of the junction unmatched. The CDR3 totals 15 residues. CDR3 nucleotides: TGTGCCAGCAGCCAAGATCGGCGGGAGGGTTGCGAGCAGTACTTC. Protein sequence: CASSQDRREGCEQYF.

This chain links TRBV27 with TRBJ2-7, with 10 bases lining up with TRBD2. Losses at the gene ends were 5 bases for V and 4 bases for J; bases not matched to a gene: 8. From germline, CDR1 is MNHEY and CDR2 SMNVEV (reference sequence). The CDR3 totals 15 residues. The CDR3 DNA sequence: TGTGCCAGCAGTAGCGGGAGGGCGTTAGGTTACGAGCAGTACTTC. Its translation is CASSSGRALGYEQYF.

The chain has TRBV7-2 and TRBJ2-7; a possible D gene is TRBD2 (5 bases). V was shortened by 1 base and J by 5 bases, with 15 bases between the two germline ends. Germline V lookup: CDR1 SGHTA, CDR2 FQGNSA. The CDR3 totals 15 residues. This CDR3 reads CASSLVVGLVDEQYF. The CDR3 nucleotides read TGTGCCAGCAGCTTAGTTGTAGGACTTGTGGACGAGCAGTACTTC.

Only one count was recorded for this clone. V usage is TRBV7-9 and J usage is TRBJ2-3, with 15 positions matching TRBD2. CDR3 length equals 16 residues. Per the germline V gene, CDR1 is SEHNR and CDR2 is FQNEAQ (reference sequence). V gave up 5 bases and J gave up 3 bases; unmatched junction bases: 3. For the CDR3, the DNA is TGTGCCAGCAGCGTCGGGACTAGCGGGGGGACAGATACGCAGTATTTT. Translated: CASSVGTSGGTDTQYF.

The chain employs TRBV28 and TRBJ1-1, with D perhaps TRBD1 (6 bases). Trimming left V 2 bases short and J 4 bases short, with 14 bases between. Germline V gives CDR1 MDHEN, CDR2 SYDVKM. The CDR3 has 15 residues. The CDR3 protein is CASSLRRTASTEAFF. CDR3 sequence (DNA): TGTGCCAGCAGTTTACGTCGGACAGCATCCACTGAAGCTTTCTTT. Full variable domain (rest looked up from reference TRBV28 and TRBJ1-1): DVKVTQSSRYLVKRTGEKVFLECVQDMDHENMFWYRQDPGLGLRLIYFSYDVKMKEKGDIPEGYSVSREKKERFSLILESASTNQTSMYLCASSLRRTASTEAFFGQGTRLTVV.

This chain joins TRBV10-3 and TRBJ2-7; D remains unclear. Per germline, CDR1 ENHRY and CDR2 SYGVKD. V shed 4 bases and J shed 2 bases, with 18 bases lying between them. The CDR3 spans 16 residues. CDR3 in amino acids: CAISAREATWAYEQYF. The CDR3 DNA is TGTGCCATCAGTGCCAGAGAGGCTACCTGGGCCTACGAGCAGTACTTC.

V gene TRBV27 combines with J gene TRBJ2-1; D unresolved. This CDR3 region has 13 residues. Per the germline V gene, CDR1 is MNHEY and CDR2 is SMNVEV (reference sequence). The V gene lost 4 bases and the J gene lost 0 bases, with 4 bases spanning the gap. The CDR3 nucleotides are TGTGCCAGCAGTTCGGGCTCCTACAATGAGCAGTTCTTC. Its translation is CASSSGSYNEQFF.

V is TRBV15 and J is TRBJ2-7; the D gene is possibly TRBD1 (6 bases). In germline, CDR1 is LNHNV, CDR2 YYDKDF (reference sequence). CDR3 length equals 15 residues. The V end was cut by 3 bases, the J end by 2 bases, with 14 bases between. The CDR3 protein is CATSSRGDSPYEQYF. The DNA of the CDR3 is TGTGCCACCAGCAGCAGGGGCGACTCTCCCTACGAGCAGTACTTC. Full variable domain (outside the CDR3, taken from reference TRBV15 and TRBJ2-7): DAMVIQNPRYQVTQFGKPVTLSCSQTLNHNVMYWYQQKSSQAPKLLFHYYDKDFNNEADTPDNFQSRRPNTSFCFLDIRSPGLGDTAMYLCATSSRGDSPYEQYFGPGTRLTVT.